The subject of this entry is one T cell receptor beta chain. This sample is drawn from a study of blood T cell repertoires in COVID-19. Across the study: Nucleic acid was either cDNA or gDNA, and it came from T cells, B-cell-depleted T cells, or PBMCs.

The CDR3 contains 17 residues. J lost 0 bases, V lost 4 bases, and 10 bases had no gene match. Germline CDR1 is SEHNR and CDR2 is FQNEAQ (reference sequence). As processed by the authors: Reference gene primer amplification in the assay estimated nucleated cell counts. Method: immunoSEQ multiplex PCR; TCRdb's copy keeps in-frame clones and lacks some. V, J and clone size reflect that table, while D and trimming were determined from the DNA. The sample shows about 280,000 clones, roughly 90% of them seen only once. This TCR was sampled from a man in his forties or fifties with acute or convalescent COVID-19. J is TRBJ1-1 and V is TRBV7-9; 8 nucleotides agree with TRBD1. Material for sequencing was peripheral blood. The DNA of the CDR3 is TGTGCCAGCAGCTCCCTCTGGACAGGGCTAATGAACACTGAAGCTTTCTTT. Translating it yields CASSSLWTGLMNTEAFF. Complete variable domain (other parts from reference TRBV7-9 and TRBJ1-1): DTGVSQNPRHKITKRGQNVTFRCDPISEHNRLYWYRQTLGQGPEFLTYFQNEAQLEKSRLLSDRFSAERPKGSFSTLEIQRTEQGDSAMYLCASSSLWTGLMNTEAFFGQGTRLTVV.